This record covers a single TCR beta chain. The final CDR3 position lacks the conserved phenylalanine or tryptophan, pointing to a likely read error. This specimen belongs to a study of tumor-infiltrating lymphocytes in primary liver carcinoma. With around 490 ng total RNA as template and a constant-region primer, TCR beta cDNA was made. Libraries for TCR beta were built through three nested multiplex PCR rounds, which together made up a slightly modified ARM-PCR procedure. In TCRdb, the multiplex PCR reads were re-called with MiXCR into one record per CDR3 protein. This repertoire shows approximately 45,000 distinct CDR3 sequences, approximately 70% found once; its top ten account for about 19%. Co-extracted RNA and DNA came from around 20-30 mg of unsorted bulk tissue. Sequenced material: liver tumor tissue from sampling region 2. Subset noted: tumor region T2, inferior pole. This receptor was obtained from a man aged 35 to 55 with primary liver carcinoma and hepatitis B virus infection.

The CDR3: CASSRLTDYNEQFL. The CDR3 DNA reads TGTGCCAGCAGTCGACTAACGGACTATAATGAGCAGTTCTTG. The chain uses TRBV6-5 and TRBJ2-1; possible D gene TRBD2, 6 bases. Germline V gene data show CDR1 as MNHEY and CDR2 as SVGAGI. Trimming took 5 bases from V and 7 from J, leaving 15 bases between them. This CDR3 has 14 amino acids.